This T cell receptor (beta chain) was identified in a study of CD8 T cells in ankylosing spondylitis (dated by TCRdb to 2016 to 2017). Background on the whole study: The study set out to find disease-linked TCR variants by profiling T cell receptor beta repertoires in ankylosing spondylitis patients and healthy donors. Samples of peripheral blood were taken, and for ankylosing spondylitis patients, synovial fluid was collected as well. The whole study cohort included roughly 110 healthy donors and under 30 ankylosing spondylitis patients. Study-wide conclusions, independent of this receptor: Some motif variants were previously reported in synovial fluid and blood of reactive arthritis patients, suggesting common disease-initiation mechanisms. The disease-linked clones were reported as significantly enriched in matched synovial fluid samples from ankylosing spondylitis patients. A TCR beta motif made up of several highly homologous amino acid variants appeared to be characteristic of blood from ankylosing spondylitis patients. A CD8+ phenotype was shown by the disease-linked clones, which were found at relatively low frequencies in peripheral blood.

Taken from the germline V gene (reference sequence), the CDR1 and CDR2 loops are DFQATT and SNEGSKA. Inclusive of the bounding cysteine and phenylalanine, the CDR3 is 13 residues long. The retained sequence is limited to the CDR3, 39 bases, with the frame set at the first base. V was cut back by 4 bases and J by 10 bases, leaving a gap of 17 bases between them. The instrument was an Illumina HiSeq 2500. Quantitative 5'-RACE with molecular barcodes was the method used to prepare the TCR beta libraries. The authors' analysis ran thus. To identify disease-linked TCR variants, a new computational method was used, one built on a probabilistic model of VDJ rearrangement. TCRdb reran the public reads through fastp at Q25 and MiXCR, keeping productive beta chains. Each record represents a unique CDR3 protein, reported with the most common genes and DNA among its rows. The V and J calls reflect TCRdb's pipeline rather than the authors' work. The sample table records 150,000 to 200,000 distinct CDR3 sequences; about 32% of these occur just once. The ten top clones hold over 5.5% of the sample.

Only a few counts were recorded for this clonotype. The specificity of this receptor is unknown. There are no base qualities to consult, and no much larger clone falls within one base. For each ankylosing spondylitis patient, the synovial fluid sample was matched to a blood sample from that same patient. The rearranged chain carries TRBV20-1 and TRBJ2-1; the D gene could be TRBD1 or TRBD2, each one agreeing over 5 bases. The clonotype comes from a male donor with ankylosing spondylitis. Sequencing was carried out using synovial fluid, either unsorted or a sorted T cell fraction (not recorded which). The CDR3 region reads CSATDWDGGEQFF. The DNA sequence follows: TGCAGTGCTACCGATTGGGACGGTGGAGAGCAGTTCTTC.